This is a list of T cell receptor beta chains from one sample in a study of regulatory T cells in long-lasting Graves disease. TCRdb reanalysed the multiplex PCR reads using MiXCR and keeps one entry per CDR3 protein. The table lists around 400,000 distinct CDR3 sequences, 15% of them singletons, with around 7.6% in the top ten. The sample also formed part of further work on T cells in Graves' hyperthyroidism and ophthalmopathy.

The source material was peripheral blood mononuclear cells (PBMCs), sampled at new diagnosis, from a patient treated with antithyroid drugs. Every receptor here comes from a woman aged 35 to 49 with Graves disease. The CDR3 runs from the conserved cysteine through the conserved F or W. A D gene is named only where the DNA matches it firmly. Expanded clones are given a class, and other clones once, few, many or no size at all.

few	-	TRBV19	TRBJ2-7	TGTGCCAGTAGTATAGGGGGAGGTTTATACGAGCAGTACTTC	CASSIGGGLYEQYF
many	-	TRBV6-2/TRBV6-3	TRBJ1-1	TGTGCCAGCAGTTACTCGTCCCATGGTGTGAACACTGAAGCTTTCTTT	CASSYSSHGVNTEAFF
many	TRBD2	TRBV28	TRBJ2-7	TGTGCCAGCAGTTCCGCCGGACTAGCGTTCTCCTACGAGCAGTACTTC	CASSSAGLAFSYEQYF
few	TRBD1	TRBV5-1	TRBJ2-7	TGCGCCAGCAGCTCCCCGGGACAGGGACACAGCTCCTACGAGCAGTACTTC	CASSSPGQGHSSYEQYF
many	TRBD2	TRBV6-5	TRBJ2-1	TGTGCCAGCAGTTACACCCGCTGGAGGGAGGGCCCCTACAATGAGCAGTTCTTC	CASSYTRWREGPYNEQFF
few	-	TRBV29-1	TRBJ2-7	TGCAGCGTTGAAAAAACAGACTCCTACGAGCAGTACTTC	CSVEKTDSYEQYF
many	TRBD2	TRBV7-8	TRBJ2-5	TGTGCCAGCAGCACCCTATGGCGGGAGGGTAAAGAGACCCAGTACTTC	CASSTLWREGKETQYF
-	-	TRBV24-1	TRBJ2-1	TGTGCCACCAGTGACCACCCGATGGTTGAGCAGTTCTTC	CATSDHPMVEQFF
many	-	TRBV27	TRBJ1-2	TGTGCCAGCAGATTCACCGGGGGGCGGGGGGGTGGCTACACCTTC	CASRFTGGRGGGYTF
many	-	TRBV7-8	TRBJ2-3	TGTGCCAGCAGCCCGAGGGGGACCGGAACGCAGTATTTT	CASSPRGTGTQYF
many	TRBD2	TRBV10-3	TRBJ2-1	TGTGCCATCATGAGTGCGGGAGTCGCCAATGAGCAGTTCTTC	CAIMSAGVANEQFF
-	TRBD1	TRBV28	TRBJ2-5	TGTGCCAGCAGTTTACCCGGGACAGGAGAGACCCAGTACTTC	CASSLPGTGETQYF
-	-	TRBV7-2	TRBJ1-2	TGTGCCAGCAGCCCTCCGGGGGCTACCACCTATGGCTACACCTTC	CASSPPGATTYGYTF
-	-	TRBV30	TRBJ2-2	TGTGCCTGGAGTGCCCCCCGGGGGACCGGGGAGCTGTTTTTT	CAWSAPRGTGELFF
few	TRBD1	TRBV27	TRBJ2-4	TGTGCCAGCAGTTTAAGGACAGGGACGAACGACATTCAGTACTTC	CASSLRTGTNDIQYF
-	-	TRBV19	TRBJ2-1	TGTGCCAGTAGACATCCCCCCGAGCTAGCACAGTTCTTC	CASRHPPELAQFF
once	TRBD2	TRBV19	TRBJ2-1	TGTGCCAGTAGTGCGACTAGCGGGGCCCTCTCCTACAATGAGCAGTTCTTC	CASSATSGALSYNEQFF
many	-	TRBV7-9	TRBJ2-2	TGTGCCAGCATAACCTCAGGGAGAGGTACCGGGGAGCTGTTTTTT	CASITSGRGTGELFF
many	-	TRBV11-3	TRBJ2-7	TGTGCCAGCAGCTTCGGGGATGACCTTACCTACGAGCAGTACTTC	CASSFGDDLTYEQYF
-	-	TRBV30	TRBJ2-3	TGTGCCTGGAGTGTACTAGGTTCAGGGTCAGATACGCAGTATTTT	CAWSVLGSGSDTQYF
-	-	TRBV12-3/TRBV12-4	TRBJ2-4	TGTGCCAGCAGTCCCCAGGGGCGGAACATTCAGTACTTC	CASSPQGRNIQYF
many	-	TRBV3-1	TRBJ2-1	TGTGCCAGCAGCCAAGATTCTTGGCAGGCAGAAAAGAAGGAGCAGTTCTTC	CASSQDSWQAEKKEQFF
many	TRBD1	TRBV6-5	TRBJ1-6	TGTGCCAGCAGTTACTGGGACAGGGGGCTCGGTAATTCACCCCTCCACTTT	CASSYWDRGLGNSPLHF
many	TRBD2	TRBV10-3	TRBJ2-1	TGTGCCATCAGTGAGTCCAGACTAGCGGGAGGCATGCGCCCTTACGATGAGCAGTTCTTC	CAISESRLAGGMRPYDEQFF
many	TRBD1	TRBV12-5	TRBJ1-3	TGTGCTAGTGGTTTTGACAGGGAGGGAAACACCATATATTTT	CASGFDREGNTIYF
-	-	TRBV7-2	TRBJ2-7	TGTGCCAGCAGCCCATGGGTCGGGAGTATGGACGAGCAGTACTTC	CASSPWVGSMDEQYF
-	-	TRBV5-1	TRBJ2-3	TGCGCCAGCAGCTTGGAACTAGTCGCAGATACGCAGTATTTT	CASSLELVADTQYF
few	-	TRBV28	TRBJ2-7	TGTGCCACATATTACAAACAAACGAGCGAGCAGTACTTC	CATYYKQTSEQYF
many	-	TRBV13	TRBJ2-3	TGTGCCAGCAGTTTAAGAAGGGGCACAGATACGCAGTATTTT	CASSLRRGTDTQYF
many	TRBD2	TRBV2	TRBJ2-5	TGTGCCAGCAGTAAACTAGCGCCCGGACGCCAAGAGACCCAGTACTTC	CASSKLAPGRQETQYF
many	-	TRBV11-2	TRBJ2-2	TGTGCCAGCAGCCCGGGGGCGGGGAACACCGGGGAGCTGTTTTTT	CASSPGAGNTGELFF
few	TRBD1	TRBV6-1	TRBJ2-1	TGTGCCAGCATTTCGGGACAGGGAATTAATGAGCAGTTCTTC	CASISGQGINEQFF
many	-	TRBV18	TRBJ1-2	TGTGCCAGCTCACCACCGTCAAGCTATGGCTACACCTTC	CASSPPSSYGYTF
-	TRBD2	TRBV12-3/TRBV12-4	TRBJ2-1	TGTGCCAGCAGTTTTACGGGACTAGCGCCTAACAATGAGCAGTTCTTC	CASSFTGLAPNNEQFF
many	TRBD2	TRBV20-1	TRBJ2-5	TGCAGTGCTAGCAGCGGGACTAGCGGTTCATTGGGGGAAGAGACCCAGTACTTC	CSASSGTSGSLGEETQYF
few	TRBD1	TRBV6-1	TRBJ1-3	TGTGCCAGCAGGTCCGGGACAGCAGGAAACACCATATATTTT	CASRSGTAGNTIYF
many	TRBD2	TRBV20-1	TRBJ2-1	TGCAGTGCTTTTAGCGGGACTTCAATTGACAATGAGCAGTTCTTC	CSAFSGTSIDNEQFF
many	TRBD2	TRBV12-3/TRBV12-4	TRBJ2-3	TGTGCCAGAAAAAGTCCGGGACTAGCGGACACAGATACGCAGTATTTT	CARKSPGLADTDTQYF
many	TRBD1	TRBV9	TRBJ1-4	TGTGCCAGCAGCTACAGGGGGGGGAATGAAAAACTGTTTTTT	CASSYRGGNEKLFF
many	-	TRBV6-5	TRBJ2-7	TGTGCCAGCAGTTACTCGAAGATCAGCGAGCAGTACTTC	CASSYSKISEQYF
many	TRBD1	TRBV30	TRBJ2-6	TGTGCCTGGAGAGATCCCGGGACAGGGCTCTCTGGGGCCAACGTCCTGACTTTC	CAWRDPGTGLSGANVLTF
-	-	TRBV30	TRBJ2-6	TGTGCCTGGGTGAAAGGGGGGGCCAACGTCCTGACTTTC	CAWVKGGANVLTF
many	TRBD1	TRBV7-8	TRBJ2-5	TGTGCCAGCAGCATGGAGCTGGACAGGCAAGAGACCCAGTACTTC	CASSMELDRQETQYF
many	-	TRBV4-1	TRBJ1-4	TGCGCCAGCAGAGGACATCCAACTAATGAAAAACTGTTTTTT	CASRGHPTNEKLFF
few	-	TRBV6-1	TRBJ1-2	TGTGCCAGCAGTGAAGATCTAAACTATGGCTACACCTTC	CASSEDLNYGYTF
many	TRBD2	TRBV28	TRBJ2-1	TGTGCCAGCATAGGGATGACTAGCGGGGGCTTATACAATGAGCAGTTCTTC	CASIGMTSGGLYNEQFF
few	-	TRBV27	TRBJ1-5	TGTGCCGGCAGTTTGTTGGTCAATCAGCCCCAGCATTTT	CAGSLLVNQPQHF
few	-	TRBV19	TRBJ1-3	TGTGCCAGCAGACCCCAGGGTGCTGGAAACACCATATATTTT	CASRPQGAGNTIYF
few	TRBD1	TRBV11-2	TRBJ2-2	TGTGCCAGCAGACAGGGGGCACAGCGGGGGAACACCGGGGAGCTGTTTTTT	CASRQGAQRGNTGELFF
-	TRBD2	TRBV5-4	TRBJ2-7	TGTGCCAGCAGCATCGGGACTAACGAGCAGTACTTC	CASSIGTNEQYF
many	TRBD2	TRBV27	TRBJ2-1	TGTGCCAGCAGTCTCGGACTAGTGAGTAACAATGAGCAGTTCTTC	CASSLGLVSNNEQFF
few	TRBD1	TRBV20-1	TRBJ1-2	TGCAGTGCTAGACACCAGGGGGGCGGCTACACCTTC	CSARHQGGGYTF
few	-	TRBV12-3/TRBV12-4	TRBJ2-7	TGTGCCAGCAGTTCGGACAACTACGAGCAGTACTTC	CASSSDNYEQYF
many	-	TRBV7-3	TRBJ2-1	TGTGCCAGCAGCTTAGAAGCGGCCTACTACAATGAGCAGTTCTTC	CASSLEAAYYNEQFF
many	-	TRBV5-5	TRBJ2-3	TGTGCCAGCAGCTTAGGGCCAAGCTCCAACACAGATACGCAGTATTTT	CASSLGPSSNTDTQYF
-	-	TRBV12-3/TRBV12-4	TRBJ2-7	TGTGCCAGCAGTTTGGGGGGATCGGCCGAGCAGTACTTC	CASSLGGSAEQYF
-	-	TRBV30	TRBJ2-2	TGTGCCTGGAGTGTAACTAGCTGGCCCACCGGGGAGCTGTTTTTT	CAWSVTSWPTGELFF
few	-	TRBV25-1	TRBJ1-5	TGTGCCAGCAGTGAAGGTAGCAATCAGCCCCAGCATTTT	CASSEGSNQPQHF
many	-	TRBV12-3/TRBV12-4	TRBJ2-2	TGTGCCAGCGACGATAACACCGGGGAGCTGTTTTTT	CASDDNTGELFF
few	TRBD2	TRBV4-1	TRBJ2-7	TGCGCCAGCAGCCAAGAGCGGGGGGAGGGGAGTTACGAGCAGTACTTC	CASSQERGEGSYEQYF